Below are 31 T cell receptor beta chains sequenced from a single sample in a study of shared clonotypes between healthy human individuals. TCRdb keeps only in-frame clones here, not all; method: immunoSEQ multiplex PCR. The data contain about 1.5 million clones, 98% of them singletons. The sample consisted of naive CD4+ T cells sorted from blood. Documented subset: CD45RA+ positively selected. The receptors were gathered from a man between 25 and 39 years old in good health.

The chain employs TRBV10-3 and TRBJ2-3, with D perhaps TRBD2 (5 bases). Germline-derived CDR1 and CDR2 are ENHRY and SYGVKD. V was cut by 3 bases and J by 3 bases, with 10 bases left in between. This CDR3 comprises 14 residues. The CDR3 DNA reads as TGTGCCATCAGTGATAACGGGATTACAGATACGCAGTATTTT. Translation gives CAISDNGITDTQYF.

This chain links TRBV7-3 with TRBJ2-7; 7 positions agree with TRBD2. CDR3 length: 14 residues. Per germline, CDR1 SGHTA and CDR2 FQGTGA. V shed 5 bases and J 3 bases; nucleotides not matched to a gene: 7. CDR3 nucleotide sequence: TGTGCCAGCAGCCAAAGCGGGACCCACTACGAGCAGTACTTC. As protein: CASSQSGTHYEQYF.

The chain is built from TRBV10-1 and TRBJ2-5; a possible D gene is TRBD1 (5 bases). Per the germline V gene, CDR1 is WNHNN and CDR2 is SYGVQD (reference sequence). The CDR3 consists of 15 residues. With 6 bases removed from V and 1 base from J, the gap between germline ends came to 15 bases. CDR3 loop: CASSRRQGSQETQYF. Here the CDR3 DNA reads TGCGCCAGCAGCCGGCGGCAGGGAAGCCAAGAGACCCAGTACTTC.

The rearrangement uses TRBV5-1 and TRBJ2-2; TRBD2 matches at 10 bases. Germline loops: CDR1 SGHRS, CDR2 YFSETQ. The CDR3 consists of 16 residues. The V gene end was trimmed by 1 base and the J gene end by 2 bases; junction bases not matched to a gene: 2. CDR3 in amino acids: CASSLLAGGNTGELFF. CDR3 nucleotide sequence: TGCGCCAGCAGCTTGTTAGCGGGAGGCAACACCGGGGAGCTGTTTTTT.

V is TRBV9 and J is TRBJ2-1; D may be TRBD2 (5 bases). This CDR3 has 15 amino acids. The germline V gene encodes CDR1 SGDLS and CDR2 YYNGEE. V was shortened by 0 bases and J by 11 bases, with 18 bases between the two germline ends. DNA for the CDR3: TGTGCCAGCAGCGTAGACCGAGCCCCTACTAGTAAGCAGTTCTTC. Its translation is CASSVDRAPTSKQFF.

The CDR3 loop is CASSPGTRGGELFF. Here the CDR3 DNA reads TGTGCCAGCAGCCCAGGGACCCGAGGCGGGGAGCTGTTTTTT. The chain couples TRBV7-8 to TRBJ2-2; tentatively, D is TRBD1 or TRBD2 (5 bases each). The CDR3 sequence is 14 residues long. The germline gives CDR1 SGHVS, CDR2 FQNEAQ. V was shortened by 5 bases and J by 7 bases, with 14 bases between the two germline ends.

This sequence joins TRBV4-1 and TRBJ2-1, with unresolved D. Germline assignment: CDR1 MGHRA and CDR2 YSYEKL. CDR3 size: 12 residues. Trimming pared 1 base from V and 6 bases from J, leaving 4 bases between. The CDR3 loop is CASSQVFNEQFF. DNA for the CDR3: TGCGCCAGCAGCCAAGTTTTCAATGAGCAGTTCTTC.

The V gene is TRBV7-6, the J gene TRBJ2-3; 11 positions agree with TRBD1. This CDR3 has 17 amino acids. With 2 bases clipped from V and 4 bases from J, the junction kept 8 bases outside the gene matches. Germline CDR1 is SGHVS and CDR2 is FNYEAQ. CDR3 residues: CASSLRSPGQGADTQYF. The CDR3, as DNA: TGTGCCAGCAGCTTAAGGAGCCCGGGACAGGGGGCAGATACGCAGTATTTT.

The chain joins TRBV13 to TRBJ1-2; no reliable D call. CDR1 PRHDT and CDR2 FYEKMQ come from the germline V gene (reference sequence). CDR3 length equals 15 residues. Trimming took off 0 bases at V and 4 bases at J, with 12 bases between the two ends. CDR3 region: CASSLGHSVFYGYTF. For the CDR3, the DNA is TGTGCCAGCAGCTTAGGCCATTCAGTTTTCTATGGCTACACCTTC. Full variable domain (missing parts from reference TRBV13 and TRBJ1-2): AAGVIQSPRHLIKEKRETATLKCYPIPRHDTVYWYQQGPGQDPQFLISFYEKMQSDKGSIPDRFSAQQFSDYHSELNMSSLELGDSALYFCASSLGHSVFYGYTFGSGTRLTVV.

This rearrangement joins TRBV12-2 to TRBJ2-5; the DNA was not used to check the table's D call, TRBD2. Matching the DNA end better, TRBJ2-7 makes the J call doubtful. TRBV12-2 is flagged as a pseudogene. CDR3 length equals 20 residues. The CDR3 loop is CASRSTGTETSGRAVYEQYF. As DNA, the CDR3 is TGTGCAAGTCGCTCCACCGGTACGGAGACTAGCGGGAGGGCTGTCTACGAGCAGTACTTC.

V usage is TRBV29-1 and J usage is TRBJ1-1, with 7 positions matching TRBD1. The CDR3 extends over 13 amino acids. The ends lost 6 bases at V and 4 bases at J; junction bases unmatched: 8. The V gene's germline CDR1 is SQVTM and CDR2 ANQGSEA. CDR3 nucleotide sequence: TGCAGCGTCCAAGGACAGGTCGGCACTGAAGCTTTCTTT. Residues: CSVQGQVGTEAFF. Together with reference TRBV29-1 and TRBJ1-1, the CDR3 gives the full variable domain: SAVISQKPSRDICQRGTSLTIQCQVDSQVTMMFWYRQQPGQSLTLIATANQGSEATYESGFVIDKFPISRPNLTFSTLTVSNMSPEDSSIYLCSVQGQVGTEAFFGQGTRLTVV.

For the CDR3, the DNA is TGCGCCAGCAGTCAGGGGTACATGGCCCAGCATTTT. Translated: CASSQGYMAQHF. The V call is TRBV10-2, the J call TRBJ1-5; D is possibly TRBD1 (6 bases). Germline V CDR1 and CDR2: WSHSY, SAAADI. This CDR3 has 12 amino acids. V was pared by 5 bases and J by 11 bases, with 13 bases between.

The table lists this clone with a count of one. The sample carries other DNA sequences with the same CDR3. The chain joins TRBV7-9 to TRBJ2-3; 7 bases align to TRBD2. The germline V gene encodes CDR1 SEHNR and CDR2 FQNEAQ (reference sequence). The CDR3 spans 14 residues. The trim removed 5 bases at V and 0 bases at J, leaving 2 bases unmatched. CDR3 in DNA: TGTGCCAGCAGCCCTAGCGGAAGCACAGATACGCAGTATTTT. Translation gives CASSPSGSTDTQYF.

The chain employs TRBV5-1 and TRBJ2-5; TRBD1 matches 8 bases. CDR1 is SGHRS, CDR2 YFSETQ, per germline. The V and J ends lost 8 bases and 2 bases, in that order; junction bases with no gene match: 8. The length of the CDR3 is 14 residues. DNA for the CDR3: TGCGCCAGTTCCCTACAGGGGGATCAAGAGACCCAGTACTTC. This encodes CASSLQGDQETQYF.

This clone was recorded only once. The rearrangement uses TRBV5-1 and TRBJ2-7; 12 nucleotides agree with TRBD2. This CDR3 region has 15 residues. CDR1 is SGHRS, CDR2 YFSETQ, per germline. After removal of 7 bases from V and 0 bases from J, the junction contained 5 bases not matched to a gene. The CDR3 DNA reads TGCGCCAGCGGCCAGACTAGCGGGAGCTCCTACGAGCAGTACTTC. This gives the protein CASGQTSGSSYEQYF.

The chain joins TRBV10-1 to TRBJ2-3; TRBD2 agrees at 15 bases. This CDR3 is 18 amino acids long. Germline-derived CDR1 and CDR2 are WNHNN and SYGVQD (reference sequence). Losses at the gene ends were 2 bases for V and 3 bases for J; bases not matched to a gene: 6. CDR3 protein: CASSELGLAGGSTDTQYF. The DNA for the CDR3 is TGCGCCAGCAGTGAGCTGGGACTAGCGGGAGGTAGTACAGATACGCAGTATTTT.

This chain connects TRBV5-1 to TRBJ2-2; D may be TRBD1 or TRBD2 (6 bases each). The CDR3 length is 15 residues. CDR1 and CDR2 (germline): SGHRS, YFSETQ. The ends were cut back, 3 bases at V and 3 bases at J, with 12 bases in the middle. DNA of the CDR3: TGCGCCAGCAGCTCAACAGGGACTTACACCGGGGAGCTGTTTTTT. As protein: CASSSTGTYTGELFF.

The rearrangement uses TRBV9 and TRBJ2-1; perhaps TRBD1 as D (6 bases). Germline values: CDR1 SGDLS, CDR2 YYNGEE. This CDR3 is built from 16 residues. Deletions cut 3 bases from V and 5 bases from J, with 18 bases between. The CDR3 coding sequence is TGTGCCAGCAGCGGATTACAGGGAAGAACCCACAATGAGCAGTTCTTC. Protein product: CASSGLQGRTHNEQFF.

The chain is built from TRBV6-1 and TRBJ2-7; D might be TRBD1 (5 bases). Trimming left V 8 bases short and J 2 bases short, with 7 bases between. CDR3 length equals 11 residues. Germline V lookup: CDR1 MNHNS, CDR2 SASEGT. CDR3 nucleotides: TGTGCCAGCGGGGCGACCTACGAGCAGTACTTC. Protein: CASGATYEQYF.

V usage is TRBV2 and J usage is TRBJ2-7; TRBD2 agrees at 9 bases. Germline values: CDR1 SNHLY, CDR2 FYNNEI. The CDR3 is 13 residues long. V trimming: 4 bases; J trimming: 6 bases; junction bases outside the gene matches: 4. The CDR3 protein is CASSGGRAAEQYF. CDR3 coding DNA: TGTGCCAGCAGTGGCGGGAGGGCCGCCGAGCAGTACTTC.

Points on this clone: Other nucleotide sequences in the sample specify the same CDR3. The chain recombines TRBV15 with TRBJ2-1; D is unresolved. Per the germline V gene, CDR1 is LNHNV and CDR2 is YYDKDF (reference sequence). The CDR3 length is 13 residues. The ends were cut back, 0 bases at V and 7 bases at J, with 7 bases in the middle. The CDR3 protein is CATSREQYNEQFF. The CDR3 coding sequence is TGTGCCACCAGCAGAGAACAGTATAATGAGCAGTTCTTC.

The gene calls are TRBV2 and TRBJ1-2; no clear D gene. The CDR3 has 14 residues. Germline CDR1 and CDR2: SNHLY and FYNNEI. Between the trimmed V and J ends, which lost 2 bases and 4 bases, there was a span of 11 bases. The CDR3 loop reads CASSEFSASYGYTF. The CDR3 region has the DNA TGTGCCAGCAGTGAATTCTCGGCCAGCTATGGCTACACCTTC.

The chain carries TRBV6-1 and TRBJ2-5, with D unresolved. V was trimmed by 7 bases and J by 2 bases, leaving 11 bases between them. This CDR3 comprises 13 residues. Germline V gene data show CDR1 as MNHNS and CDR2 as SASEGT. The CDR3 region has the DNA TGTGCCAGCACCAAGGTGAGGCAAGAGACCCAGTACTTC. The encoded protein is CASTKVRQETQYF.

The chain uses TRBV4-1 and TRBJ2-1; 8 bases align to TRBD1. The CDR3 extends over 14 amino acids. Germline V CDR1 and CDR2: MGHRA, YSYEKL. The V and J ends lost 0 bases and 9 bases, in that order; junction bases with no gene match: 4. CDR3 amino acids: CASSQDQTGVEQFF. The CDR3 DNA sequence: TGCGCCAGCAGCCAAGACCAGACAGGGGTTGAGCAGTTCTTC.

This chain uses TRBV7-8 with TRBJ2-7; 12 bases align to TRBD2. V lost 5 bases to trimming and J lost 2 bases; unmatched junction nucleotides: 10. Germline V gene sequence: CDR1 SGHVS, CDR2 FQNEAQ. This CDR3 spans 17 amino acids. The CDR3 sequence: CASSLSRTSGITYEQYF. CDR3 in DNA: TGTGCCAGCAGCCTTAGTCGGACTAGCGGGATCACCTACGAGCAGTACTTC.

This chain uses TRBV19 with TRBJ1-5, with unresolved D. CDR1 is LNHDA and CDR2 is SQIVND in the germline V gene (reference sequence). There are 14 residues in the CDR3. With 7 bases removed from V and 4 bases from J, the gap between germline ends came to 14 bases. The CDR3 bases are TGTGCCAGTAAGAACGGGCAGCTTAATCAGCCCCAGCATTTT. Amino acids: CASKNGQLNQPQHF.

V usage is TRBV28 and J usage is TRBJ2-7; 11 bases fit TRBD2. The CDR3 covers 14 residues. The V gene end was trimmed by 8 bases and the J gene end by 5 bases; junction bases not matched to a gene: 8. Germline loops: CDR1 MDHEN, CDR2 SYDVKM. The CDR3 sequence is CASGTSGRRNEQYF. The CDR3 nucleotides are TGTGCCAGCGGTACTAGCGGGAGAAGAAACGAGCAGTACTTC.

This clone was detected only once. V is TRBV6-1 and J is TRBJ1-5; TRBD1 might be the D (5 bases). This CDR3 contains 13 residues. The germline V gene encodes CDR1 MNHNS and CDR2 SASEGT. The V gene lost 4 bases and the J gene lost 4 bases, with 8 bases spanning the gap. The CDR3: CASSGGPNQPQHF. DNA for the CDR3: TGTGCCAGCAGTGGGGGACCTAATCAGCCCCAGCATTTT.

CDR3 DNA sequence: TGTGCCAGCAGCTTAGTTAAGTACACCGGGGAGCTGTTTTTT. It translates to CASSLVKYTGELFF. The chain has TRBV7-2 and TRBJ2-2; D ambiguous. Germline lookup yields CDR1 SGHTA and CDR2 FQGNSA. Trimming took 1 base from V and 3 from J, leaving 6 bases between them. CDR3 length: 14 residues.

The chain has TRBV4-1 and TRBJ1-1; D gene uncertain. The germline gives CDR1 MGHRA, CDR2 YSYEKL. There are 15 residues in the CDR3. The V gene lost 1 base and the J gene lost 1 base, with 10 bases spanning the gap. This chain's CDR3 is CASSQVGRSNTEAFF. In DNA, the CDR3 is TGCGCCAGCAGCCAAGTTGGCAGGTCGAACACTGAAGCTTTCTTT.

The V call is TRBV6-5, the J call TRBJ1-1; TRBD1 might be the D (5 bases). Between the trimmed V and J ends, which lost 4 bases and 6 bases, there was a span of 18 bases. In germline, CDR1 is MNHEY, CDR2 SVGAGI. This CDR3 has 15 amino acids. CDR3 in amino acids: CASSFKYRGAPEAFF. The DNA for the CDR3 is TGTGCCAGCAGTTTCAAATACCGCGGGGCTCCTGAAGCTTTCTTT.